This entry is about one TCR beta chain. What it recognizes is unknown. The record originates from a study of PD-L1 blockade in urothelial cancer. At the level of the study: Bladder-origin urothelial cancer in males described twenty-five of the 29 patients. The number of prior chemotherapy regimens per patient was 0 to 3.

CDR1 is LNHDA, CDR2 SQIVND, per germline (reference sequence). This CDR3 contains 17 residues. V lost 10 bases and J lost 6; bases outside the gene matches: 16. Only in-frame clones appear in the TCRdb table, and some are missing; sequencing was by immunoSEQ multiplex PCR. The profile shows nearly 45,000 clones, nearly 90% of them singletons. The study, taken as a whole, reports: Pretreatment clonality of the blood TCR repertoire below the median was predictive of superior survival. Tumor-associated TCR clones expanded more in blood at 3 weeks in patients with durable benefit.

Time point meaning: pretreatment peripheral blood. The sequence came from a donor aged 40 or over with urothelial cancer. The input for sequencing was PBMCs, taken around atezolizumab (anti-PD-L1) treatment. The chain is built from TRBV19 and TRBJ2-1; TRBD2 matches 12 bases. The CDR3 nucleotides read TGTGCCACCGCGACTAGCGGGAGCTCCCAGACGGGCAATGAGCAGTTCTTC. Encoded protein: CATATSGSSQTGNEQFF.